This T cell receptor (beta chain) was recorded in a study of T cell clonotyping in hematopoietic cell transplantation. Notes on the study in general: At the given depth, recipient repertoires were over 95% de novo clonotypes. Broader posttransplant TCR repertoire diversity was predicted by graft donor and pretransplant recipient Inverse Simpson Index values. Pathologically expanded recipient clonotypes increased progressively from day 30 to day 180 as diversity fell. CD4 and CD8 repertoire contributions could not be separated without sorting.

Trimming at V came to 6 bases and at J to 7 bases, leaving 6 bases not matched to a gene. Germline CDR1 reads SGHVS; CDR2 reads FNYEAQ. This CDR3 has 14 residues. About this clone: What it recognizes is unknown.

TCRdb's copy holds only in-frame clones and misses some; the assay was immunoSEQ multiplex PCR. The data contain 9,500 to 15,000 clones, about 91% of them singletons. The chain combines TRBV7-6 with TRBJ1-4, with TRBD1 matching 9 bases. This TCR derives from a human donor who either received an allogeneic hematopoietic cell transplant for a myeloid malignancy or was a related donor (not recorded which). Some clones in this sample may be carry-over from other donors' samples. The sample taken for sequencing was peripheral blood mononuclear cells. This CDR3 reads CASSPDRGGEKLFF. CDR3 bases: TGTGCCAGCAGTCCTGACAGGGGGGGTGAAAAACTGTTTTTT.